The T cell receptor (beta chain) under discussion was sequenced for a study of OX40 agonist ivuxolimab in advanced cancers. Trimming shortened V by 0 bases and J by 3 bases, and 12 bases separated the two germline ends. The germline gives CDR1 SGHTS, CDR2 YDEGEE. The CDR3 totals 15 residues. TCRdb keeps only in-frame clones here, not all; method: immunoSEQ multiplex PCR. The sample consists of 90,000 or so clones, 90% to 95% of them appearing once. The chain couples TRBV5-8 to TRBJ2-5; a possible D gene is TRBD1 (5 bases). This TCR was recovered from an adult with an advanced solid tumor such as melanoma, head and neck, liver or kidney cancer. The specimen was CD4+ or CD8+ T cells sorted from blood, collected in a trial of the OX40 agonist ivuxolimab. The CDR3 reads CASSLVRQGKETQYF. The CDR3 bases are TGTGCCAGCAGCTTGGTGAGGCAGGGAAAAGAGACCCAGTACTTC.